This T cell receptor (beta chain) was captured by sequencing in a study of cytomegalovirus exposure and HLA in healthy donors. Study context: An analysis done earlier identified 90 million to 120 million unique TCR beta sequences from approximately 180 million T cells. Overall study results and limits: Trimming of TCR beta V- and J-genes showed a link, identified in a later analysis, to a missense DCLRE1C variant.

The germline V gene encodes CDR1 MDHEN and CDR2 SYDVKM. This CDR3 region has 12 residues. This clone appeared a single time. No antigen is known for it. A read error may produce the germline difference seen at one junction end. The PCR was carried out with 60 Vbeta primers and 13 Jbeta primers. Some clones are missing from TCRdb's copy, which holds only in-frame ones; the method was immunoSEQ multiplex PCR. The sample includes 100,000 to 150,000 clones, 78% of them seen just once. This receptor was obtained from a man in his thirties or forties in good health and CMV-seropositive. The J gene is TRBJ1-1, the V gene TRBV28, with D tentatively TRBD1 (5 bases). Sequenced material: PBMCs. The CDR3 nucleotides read TGTGCCAGCAGTTCAACGGCTAGGGGCAGCATCTTT. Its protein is CASSSTARGSIF.